A selection of T cell receptor beta chains follows, all from one sample in a study of CD8 T cells in ankylosing spondylitis. TCRdb re-derived calls from the 5' RACE reads in MiXCR, one entry per CDR3 protein. This sample has around 39,000 distinct CDR3 sequences, with roughly 9.6% found just once. Sequenced material: synovial fluid, either unsorted or a sorted T cell fraction (not recorded which). The receptors shown here come from a male donor with ankylosing spondylitis. Each CDR3 is given with its conserved first and last residue. A D gene is named only where the DNA matches it firmly. Clone size is not always given. Where it is, it says once, few, many or a class for expanded clones.

TRBV7-9	few	.	TRBJ1-3	CASSSLVSSGNTIYF	TGTGCCAGCAGCTCCCTCGTCTCCTCTGGAAACACCATATATTTT
TRBV7-2	few	.	TRBJ1-4	CASSLVGGTNEKLFF	TGTGCCAGCAGCTTAGTGGGTGGAACTAATGAAAAACTGTTTTTT
TRBV5-1	.	.	TRBJ2-2	CASSLWEATNTGELFF	TGCGCCAGCAGCTTGTGGGAGGCCACCAACACCGGGGAGCTGTTTTTT
TRBV12-3/TRBV12-4	few	.	TRBJ1-5	CASSLREGRQPQHF	TGTGCCAGCAGCCTTAGGGAGGGTCGTCAGCCCCAGCATTTT
TRBV12-3/TRBV12-4	large	.	TRBJ2-7	CASSPLGDEQYF	TGTGCCAGCAGTCCGCTCGGAGACGAGCAGTACTTC
TRBV19	once	.	TRBJ1-1	CASSIRPGHGHPEAFF	TGTGCCAGTAGTATTCGCCCGGGACACGGACACCCTGAAGCTTTCTTT
TRBV29-1	many	.	TRBJ2-6	CSVQTDIGSGANVLTF	TGCAGCGTTCAGACAGACATAGGCTCTGGGGCCAACGTCCTGACTTTC
TRBV20-1	many	.	TRBJ2-7	CSATGRGGSYEQYF	TGCAGTGCTACCGGTCGGGGAGGATCCTACGAGCAGTACTTC
TRBV7-2	few	.	TRBJ2-3	CASSFSGDTQYF	TGTGCCAGCAGCTTTAGCGGAGATACGCAGTATTTT
TRBV7-2	many	.	TRBJ2-1	CASSRPGQNNEQFF	TGTGCCAGCAGCCGCCCAGGACAAAACAATGAGCAGTTCTTC
TRBV6-5	many	.	TRBJ1-2	CASSYDSSYGYTF	TGTGCCAGCAGTTACGACAGCAGCTATGGCTACACCTTC
TRBV4-3	many	.	TRBJ2-1	CASSQDLQLVYNEQFF	TGCGCCAGCAGCCAAGATCTGCAACTAGTTTACAATGAGCAGTTCTTC
TRBV3-1	.	TRBD2	TRBJ2-1	CASCQEAGTSGNIYNEQFF	TGTGCCAGCTGCCAGGAGGCGGGGACTAGCGGGAACATCTACAATGAGCAGTTCTTC
TRBV4-1	few	.	TRBJ2-7	CASSQAQGYSEQYF	TGCGCCAGCAGCCAAGCCCAGGGGTACAGCGAGCAGTACTTC
TRBV25-1	.	TRBD2	TRBJ2-3	CASSALGLAGRPDTQYF	TGTGCCAGCAGTGCCCTAGGACTAGCGGGCCGGCCAGATACGCAGTATTTT
TRBV9	many	TRBD1	TRBJ2-1	CASSVAGQINNEQFF	TGTGCCAGCAGCGTAGCGGGACAGATTAACAATGAGCAGTTCTTC
TRBV5-6	many	TRBD2	TRBJ2-1	CASGRESSGRAYNEQFF	TGTGCCAGCGGCAGGGAATCTAGCGGGAGGGCCTACAATGAGCAGTTCTTC
TRBV7-2	.	.	TRBJ2-3	CASSLGGPSNTQYF	TGTGCCAGCAGCTTAGGTGGCCCCTCAAATACGCAGTATTTT
TRBV9	.	.	TRBJ2-7	CASSPRDRHYEQYF	TGTGCCAGCAGCCCTCGGGACCGCCACTACGAGCAGTACTTC
TRBV19	.	TRBD2	TRBJ2-1	CASSRGLAGMVHEQFF	TGTGCCAGTAGTAGAGGACTAGCGGGAATGGTCCATGAGCAGTTCTTC
TRBV28	.	.	TRBJ2-7	CASRRVHEQYF	TGTGCCAGCAGGAGGGTACACGAGCAGTACTTC
TRBV2	.	.	TRBJ2-5	CASSEGGGETQCF	TGTGCCAGCAGTGAAGGCGGGGGCGAGACCCAGTGCTTC
TRBV6-2/TRBV6-3	few	TRBD2	TRBJ2-3	CASSPPGLAGVRKRFGDTQYF	TGTGCCAGCAGTCCACCCGGACTAGCGGGAGTTCGCAAAAGATTTGGAGATACGCAGTATTTT
TRBV6-6	many	.	TRBJ2-7	CASSNQASYEQYF	TGTGCCAGCAGCAACCAGGCTTCCTACGAGCAGTACTTC
TRBV28	many	.	TRBJ2-7	CASRINREGEQYF	TGTGCCAGCAGAATAAACAGGGAGGGCGAGCAGTACTTC
TRBV5-1	many	.	TRBJ1-3	CASSLAGAGNTIYF	TGCGCCAGCAGCTTGGCCGGCGCTGGAAACACCATATATTTT
TRBV5-1	.	TRBD2	TRBJ2-5	CASSFSPGLAQETQYF	TGCGCCAGCAGCTTTTCCCCCGGACTAGCCCAAGAGACCCAGTACTTC
TRBV28	many	.	TRBJ1-5	CASRWGGNNQPQHF	TGTGCCAGCAGGTGGGGTGGCAATAATCAGCCCCAGCATTTT
TRBV19	.	TRBD1	TRBJ1-5	CASYGTGMQPQHF	TGTGCCAGTTATGGGACAGGGATGCAGCCCCAGCATTTT
TRBV5-6	few	TRBD1	TRBJ2-7	CASSLAGTGGLYEQYF	TGTGCCAGCAGCTTGGCCGGGACAGGGGGCCTTTACGAGCAGTACTTC
TRBV3-1	few	.	TRBJ1-2	CASSPRFLVGLLYGYTF	TGTGCCAGCAGCCCCCGTTTTTTAGTGGGACTACTATATGGCTACACCTTC
TRBV10-3	.	TRBD2	TRBJ2-5	CAINGGLAEGPQYF	TGTGCCATCAATGGGGGACTAGCGGAAGGGCCCCAGTACTTC
TRBV14	once	.	TRBJ2-2	CASSLDQINTGELFF	TGTGCCAGCAGCCTGGATCAGATTAACACCGGGGAGCTGTTTTTT
TRBV9	many	TRBD1	TRBJ2-1	CASSEGTEGWRQFF	TGTGCCAGCAGCGAGGGGACAGAGGGCTGGCGGCAGTTCTTC
TRBV13	many	.	TRBJ2-7	CASSLELGYEQYF	TGTGCCAGCAGCTTAGAGTTGGGCTACGAGCAGTACTTC
TRBV7-2	many	TRBD2	TRBJ2-1	CASSTRLAGGADEQFF	TGTGCCAGCAGCACGCGATTAGCGGGAGGGGCGGATGAGCAGTTCTTC
TRBV28	many	.	TRBJ2-5	CASSGETQYF	TGTGCCAGCAGTGGGGAGACCCAGTACTTC
TRBV12-3/TRBV12-4	few	.	TRBJ1-1	CASRLQETGATEAFF	TGTGCCAGCAGGTTACAGGAAACTGGGGCCACTGAAGCTTTCTTT
TRBV18	.	.	TRBJ2-4	CASSPVRGRVLMQNIQYF	TGTGCCAGCTCACCAGTTCGGGGCAGGGTCCTGATGCAAAACATTCAGTACTTC
TRBV20-1	many	TRBD2	TRBJ2-3	CSATSGRTDTQYF	TGCAGTGCTACTAGCGGCCGCACAGATACGCAGTATTTT
TRBV3-1	few	.	TRBJ2-7	CASSPYGASYEQYF	TGTGCCAGCAGCCCCTATGGTGCGTCCTACGAGCAGTACTTC
TRBV24-1	.	TRBD2	TRBJ2-3	CATSPGLAGAHHEKADTQYF	TGTGCCACCAGCCCGGGACTAGCGGGAGCGCACCACGAAAAAGCGGATACGCAGTATTTT
TRBV19	.	.	TRBJ2-6	CASRVAVSGANVLTF	TGTGCCAGTAGGGTGGCAGTCTCTGGGGCCAACGTCCTGACTTTC
TRBV20-1	many	.	TRBJ2-2	CSARVVEDGELFF	TGCAGTGCTAGAGTGGTAGAAGACGGGGAGCTGTTTTTT
TRBV2	few	.	TRBJ1-1	CASSEANTRGAFF	TGTGCCAGCAGTGAAGCGAACACCCGGGGTGCTTTCTTT
TRBV9	few	TRBD2	TRBJ2-1	CASSVATSGTNEQFF	TGTGCCAGCAGCGTAGCGACTAGCGGGACGAATGAGCAGTTCTTC
TRBV7-6	few	.	TRBJ1-6	CASSLATANNSPLHF	TGTGCCAGCAGCTTAGCGACAGCTAATAATTCACCCCTCCACTTT
TRBV5-6	few	.	TRBJ2-1	CASSLEGSGYRSSYNEQFF	TGTGCCAGCAGCTTGGAGGGCTCAGGGTATAGAAGCTCCTACAATGAGCAGTTCTTC